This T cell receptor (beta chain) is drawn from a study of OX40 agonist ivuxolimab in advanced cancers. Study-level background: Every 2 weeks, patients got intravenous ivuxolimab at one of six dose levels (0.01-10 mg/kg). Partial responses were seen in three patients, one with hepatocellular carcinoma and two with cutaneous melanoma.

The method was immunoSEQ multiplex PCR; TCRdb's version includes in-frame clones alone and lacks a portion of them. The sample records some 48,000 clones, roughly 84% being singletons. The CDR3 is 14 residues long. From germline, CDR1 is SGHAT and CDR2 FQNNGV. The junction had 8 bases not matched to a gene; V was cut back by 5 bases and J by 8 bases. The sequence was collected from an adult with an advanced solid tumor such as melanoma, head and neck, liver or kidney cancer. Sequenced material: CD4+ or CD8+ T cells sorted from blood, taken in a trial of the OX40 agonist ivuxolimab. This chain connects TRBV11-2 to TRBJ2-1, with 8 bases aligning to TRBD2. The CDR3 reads CASSPGTSHDEQFF. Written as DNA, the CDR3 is TGTGCCAGCAGCCCCGGGACTAGTCACGATGAGCAGTTCTTC.